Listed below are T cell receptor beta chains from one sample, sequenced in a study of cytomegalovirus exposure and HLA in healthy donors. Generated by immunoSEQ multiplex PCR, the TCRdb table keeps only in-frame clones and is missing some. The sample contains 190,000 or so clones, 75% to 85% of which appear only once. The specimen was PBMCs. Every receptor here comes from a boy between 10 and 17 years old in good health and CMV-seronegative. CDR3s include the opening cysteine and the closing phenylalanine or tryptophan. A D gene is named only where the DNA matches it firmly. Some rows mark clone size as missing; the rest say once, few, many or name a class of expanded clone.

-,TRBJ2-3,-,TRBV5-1,TGCGCCAGCAGCGGTAGCGGACCGGATACGCAGTATTTT,CASSGSGPDTQYF
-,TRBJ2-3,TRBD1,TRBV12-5,TGTGCTAGTGGCCGGGACAGACCTAGCACAGATACGCAGTATTTT,CASGRDRPSTDTQYF
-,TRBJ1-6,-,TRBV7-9,TGTGCCAGCAGCTTAGGAACAGAATCACCCCTCCACTTT,CASSLGTESPLHF
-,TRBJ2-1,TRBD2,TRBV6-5,TGTGCCAGCAGGGAGCGGGAGGAGGGCAATGAGCAGTTCTTC,CASREREEGNEQFF
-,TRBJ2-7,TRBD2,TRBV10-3,TGTGCCATCAGTGGCCCCGTAGGACTAGCGGGAGCGTCCTACGAGCAGTACTTC,CAISGPVGLAGASYEQYF
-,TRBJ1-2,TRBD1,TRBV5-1,TGCGCCAGCAGCTTGGACAGGGGTAGCGTACTAACTATGGGGTACACCTTC,CASSLDRGSVLTMGYTF
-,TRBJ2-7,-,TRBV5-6,TGTGCCAGCGGTGAGGGGGTGGGCTACGAGCAGTACTTC,CASGEGVGYEQYF
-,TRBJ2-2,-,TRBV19,TGTGCCAGCGGACAGAACACCGGGGAGCTGTTTTTT,CASGQNTGELFF
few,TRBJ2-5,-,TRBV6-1,TGTGCCAGCAAAAGGGGCGAAGAGACCCAGTACTTC,CASKRGEETQYF
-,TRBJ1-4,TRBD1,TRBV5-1,TGCGCCAGCAGCGGGGGGACAGCAAGTAATGAAAAACTGTTTTTT,CASSGGTASNEKLFF
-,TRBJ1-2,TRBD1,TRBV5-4,TGTGCCAGCAGCTCCGGACAGGGGGACTATGGCTACACCTTC,CASSSGQGDYGYTF